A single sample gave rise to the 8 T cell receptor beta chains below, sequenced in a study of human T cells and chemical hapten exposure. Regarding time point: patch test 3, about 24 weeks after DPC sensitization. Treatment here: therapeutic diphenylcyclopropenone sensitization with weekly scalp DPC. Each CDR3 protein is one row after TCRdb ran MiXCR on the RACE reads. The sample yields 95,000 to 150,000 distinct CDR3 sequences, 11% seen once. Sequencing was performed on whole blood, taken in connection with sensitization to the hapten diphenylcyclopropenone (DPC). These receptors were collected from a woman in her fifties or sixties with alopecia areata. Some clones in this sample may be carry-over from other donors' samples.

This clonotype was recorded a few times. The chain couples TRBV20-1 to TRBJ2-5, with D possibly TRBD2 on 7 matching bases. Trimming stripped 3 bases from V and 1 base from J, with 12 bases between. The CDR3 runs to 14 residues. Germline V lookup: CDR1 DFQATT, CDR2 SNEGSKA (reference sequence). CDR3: CSASWRGPQETQYF. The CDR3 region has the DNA TGCAGTGCTAGTTGGCGGGGGCCCCAAGAGACCCAGTACTTC.

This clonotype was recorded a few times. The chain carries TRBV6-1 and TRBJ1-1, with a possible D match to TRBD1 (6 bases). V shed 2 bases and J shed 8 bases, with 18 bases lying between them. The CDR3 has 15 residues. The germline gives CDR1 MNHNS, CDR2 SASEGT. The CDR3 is CASSETLNRAREAFF. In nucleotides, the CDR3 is TGTGCCAGCAGTGAAACGCTGAACAGGGCCAGAGAAGCTTTCTTT.

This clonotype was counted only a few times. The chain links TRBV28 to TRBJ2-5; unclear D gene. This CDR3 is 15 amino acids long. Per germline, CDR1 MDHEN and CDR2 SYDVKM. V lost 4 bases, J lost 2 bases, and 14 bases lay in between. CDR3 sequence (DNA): TGTGCCAGCAGTTCCGGTGGGCAGGCTCAAGAGACCCAGTACTTC. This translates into CASSSGGQAQETQYF.

The CDR3: CSALDNGETQYF. The CDR3 DNA reads as TGCAGTGCTCTGGACAACGGGGAGACCCAGTACTTC. The rearrangement links TRBV20-1 to TRBJ2-5, with D perhaps matching TRBD1 (5 bases). The CDR3 is 12 residues long. The germline V and J ends were trimmed by 5 bases and 5 bases, with 12 bases remaining between them. Germline V gene sequence: CDR1 DFQATT, CDR2 SNEGSKA (reference sequence).

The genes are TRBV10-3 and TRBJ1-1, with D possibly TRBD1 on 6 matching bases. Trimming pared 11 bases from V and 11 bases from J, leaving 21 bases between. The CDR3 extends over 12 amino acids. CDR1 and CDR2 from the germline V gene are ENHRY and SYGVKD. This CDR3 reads CASQGDEASAFF. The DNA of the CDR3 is TGTGCCTCACAGGGAGATGAGGCGTCCGCTTTCTTT.

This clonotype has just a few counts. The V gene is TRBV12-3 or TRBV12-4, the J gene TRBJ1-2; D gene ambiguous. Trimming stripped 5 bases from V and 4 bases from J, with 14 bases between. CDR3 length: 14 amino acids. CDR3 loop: CASSPRLEGYGYTF. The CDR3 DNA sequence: TGTGCCAGCAGTCCACGTCTGGAGGGCTATGGCTACACCTTC.

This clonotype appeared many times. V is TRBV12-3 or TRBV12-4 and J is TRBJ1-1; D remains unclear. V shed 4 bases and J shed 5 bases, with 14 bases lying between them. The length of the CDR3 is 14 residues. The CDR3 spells CASSSHKAVTEAFF. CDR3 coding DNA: TGTGCCAGCAGTTCACACAAGGCCGTAACTGAAGCTTTCTTT.

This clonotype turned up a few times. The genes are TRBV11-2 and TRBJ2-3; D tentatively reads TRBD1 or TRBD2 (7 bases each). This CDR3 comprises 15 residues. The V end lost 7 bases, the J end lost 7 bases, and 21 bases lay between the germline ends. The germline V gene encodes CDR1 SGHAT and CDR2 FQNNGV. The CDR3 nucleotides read TGTGCCAGCATCCCAGCGGGGACAGCGAGGAATACGCAGTATTTT. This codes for CASIPAGTARNTQYF. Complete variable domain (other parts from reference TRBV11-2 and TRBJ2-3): EAGVAQSPRYKIIEKRQSVAFWCNPISGHATLYWYQQILGQGPKLLIQFQNNGVVDDSQLPKDRFSAERLKGVDSTLKIQPAKLEDSAVYLCASIPAGTARNTQYFGPGTRLTVL.